Below are 12 T cell receptor beta chains sequenced from a single sample in a study of blood T cell repertoires in COVID-19. The data were produced by immunoSEQ multiplex PCR, yet TCRdb's version contains in-frame clones alone and is incomplete. Seen here are 450,000 or so clones, roughly nine tenths observed once, and the top ten hold roughly 0.92%. Sample: peripheral blood. Source of these receptors: a man aged 18-30 years with COVID-19, enrolled during active disease.

The chain recombines TRBV3-1 (or the pseudogene TRBV3-2) with TRBJ2-7; 9 bases are shared with TRBD1. Looked up from germline, CDR1 is LGHDT and CDR2 is YNNKEL (reference sequence). The CDR3 has 14 amino acids. Losses at the gene ends were 3 bases for V and 6 bases for J; bases not matched to a gene: 6. The CDR3 DNA sequence: TGTGCCAGCAGCCAGTCCGGGACAGGGTCCGAGCAGTACTTC. Amino acids: CASSQSGTGSEQYF.

The gene calls are TRBV15 and TRBJ1-5; perhaps TRBD1 as D (6 bases). The germline CDR1 and CDR2 sequences are LNHNV and YYDKDF (reference sequence). This CDR3 has 14 amino acids. The V gene lost 0 bases and the J gene lost 5 bases, with 8 bases spanning the gap. CDR3 sequence: CATSRDQGYQPQHF. CDR3 DNA: TGTGCCACCAGCAGAGATCAGGGGTATCAGCCCCAGCATTTT.

In regard to this clone: An end of the junction differs from the germline gene, which may be a read error. The chain combines TRBV11-3 with TRBJ1-2; maybe TRBD1 (5 bases). Germline V gene lookup returns CDR1 SGHNT and CDR2 YENEEA. This CDR3 is 13 amino acids long. CDR3 residues: CASSLGGRDGHTF. DNA for the CDR3: TGTGCCAGCAGCTTAGGCGGCAGGGATGGCCACACCTTC.

The chain employs TRBV5-4 and TRBJ2-7; TRBD2 agrees at 10 bases. The CDR3 runs 17 residues. After removal of 1 base from V and 7 bases from J, the junction contained 14 bases not matched to a gene. Germline V gene data show CDR1 as SGHNT and CDR2 as YYREEE (reference sequence). CDR3 sequence (DNA): TGTGCCAGCAGCTTGCGGGCGCTAGCGGGAGTCTCGGAAGAGCAGTACTTC. Protein product: CASSLRALAGVSEEQYF.

In its sample, this clone was seen a few times. The chain recombines TRBV2 with TRBJ2-1, with TRBD2 as a possible D gene (5 bases). V was pared by 3 bases and J by 10 bases, with 13 bases between. This CDR3 is built from 13 residues. Germline assignment: CDR1 SNHLY and CDR2 FYNNEI. The CDR3 region is CASSEDSVGEQFF. The CDR3 DNA follows: TGTGCCAGCAGTGAGGACTCCGTCGGGGAGCAGTTCTTC.

The J gene is TRBJ2-2, the V gene TRBV24-1; D perhaps matches TRBD2 (5 bases). Trimming removed 4 bases at V and 3 bases at J, with 8 bases between. Germline V gene sequence: CDR1 KGHDR, CDR2 SFDVKD. The CDR3 contains 14 residues. CDR3 nucleotides: TGTGCCACCAGTGACTGGGGAGACACCGGGGAGCTGTTTTTT. Protein product: CATSDWGDTGELFF.

This chain connects TRBV15 to TRBJ2-7, with D maybe TRBD1 (6 bases). Trimming stripped 3 bases from V and 6 bases from J, with 15 bases between. The CDR3 spans 14 residues. The germline CDR1 and CDR2 sequences are LNHNV and YYDKDF (reference sequence). The CDR3 DNA reads TGTGCCACCAGCAGCCAGGGGAACCCTCGCGAGCAGTACTTC. This codes for CATSSQGNPREQYF.

This chain joins TRBV4-1 and TRBJ2-5, with TRBD2 as a possible D gene (5 bases). Trimming removed 1 base at V and 5 bases at J, with 11 bases between. The CDR3 is made up of 14 amino acids. Germline V gene sequence: CDR1 MGHRA, CDR2 YSYEKL. CDR3 in amino acids: CASSQARGPETQYF. The CDR3 bases are TGCGCCAGCAGCCAAGCCCGGGGTCCCGAGACCCAGTACTTC.

This chain uses TRBV30 with TRBJ2-1; the D gene is possibly TRBD1 (6 bases). Germline V gene lookup returns CDR1 GTSNPN and CDR2 SVGIG (reference sequence). Trimming shortened V by 5 bases and J by 0 bases, and 11 bases separated the two germline ends. The CDR3 sequence is 14 residues long. Here the CDR3 DNA reads TGTGCCTGGGGGACACAAAGCTCCTACAATGAGCAGTTCTTC. This encodes CAWGTQSSYNEQFF. Together with reference TRBV30 and TRBJ2-1, the CDR3 gives the full variable domain: SQTIHQWPATLVQPVGSPLSLECTVEGTSNPNLYWYRQAAGRGLQLLFYSVGIGQISSEVPQNLSASRPQDRQFILSSKKLLLSDSGFYLCAWGTQSSYNEQFFGPGTRLTVL.

This clone has just a few counts. J is TRBJ1-1 and V is TRBV6-5; 8 bases line up with TRBD1. Trimming at V came to 6 bases and at J to 1 base, leaving 4 bases not matched to a gene. The CDR3 consists of 14 residues. Germline V gene data show CDR1 as MNHEY and CDR2 as SVGAGI. The CDR3 DNA sequence: TGTGCCAGCAGAGCCGGACAGGGGAACACTGAAGCTTTCTTT. It yields the protein CASRAGQGNTEAFF.

V is TRBV5-5 and J is TRBJ2-2, with 7 positions matching TRBD2. The J segment lost 8 bases and the V segment lost 3 bases, leaving 13 bases of the junction unmatched. This CDR3 spans 16 amino acids. CDR1 is SGHKS, CDR2 YYEKEE, per germline (reference sequence). The CDR3 spells CASSWDYLFERGELFF. The CDR3 nucleotides are TGTGCCAGCAGCTGGGACTACCTCTTTGAGAGGGGGGAGCTGTTTTTT.

This CDR3 reads CASSSTTGPYEQYF. The CDR3, as DNA: TGTGCCAGCTCATCTACGACAGGGCCTTACGAGCAGTACTTC. The V gene is TRBV18, the J gene TRBJ2-7; 7 nucleotides align to TRBD1. The CDR3 runs 14 residues. V gave up 5 bases and J gave up 4 bases; unmatched junction bases: 8. The germline V gene encodes CDR1 KGHSH and CDR2 LQKENI.